The sequence of this T cell receptor (beta chain) was determined in a study of vaccination and CD4 T cells after COVID-19. An Oncomine TCR Beta short-read assay was used to sequence the DNA from cultured CD4+ T cells. Each CDR3 protein is one row after TCRdb ran MiXCR on the PCR reads. The table shows 8,000 or so distinct CDR3 sequences, with roughly 29% occurring only once. Remarks on this clonotype: Its antigen is as yet unknown. An end of the junction does not agree with germline; a read error may underlie this.

Treatment described: roughly ten-day PBMC culture with coronavirus spike peptide pools or control peptides (ViraFEST assay). Gathered ahead of the COVID-19 pandemic (2011-2018) were the CD4+ T cells of the unexposed donor. CDR1 is DFQATT, CDR2 SNEGSKA, per germline (reference sequence). The CDR3 is made up of 15 amino acids. Source material: CD4+ T cells from blood, cultured in vitro. The V and J genes are TRBV20-1 and TRBJ2-7; 7 positions match TRBD2. The TCR sequence derives from a human donor in good health. The CDR3 loop reads CSASKGGSRSHEQYF. The CDR3 DNA follows: TGCAGTGCCAGCAAGGGAGGGTCCCGCTCCCACGAGCAGTACTTC.